Below, one T cell receptor (beta chain) is given with its context. Spike-ins of synthetic TCR analog templates went into each PCR. The repertoire was sequenced with immunoSEQ multiplex PCR; TCRdb's copy has only in-frame clones and lacks some. The sample lists about 90,000 clones; roughly 90% were seen once. The data derive from a study of PD-L1 blockade in urothelial cancer. Overall study context: Intravenous atezolizumab, 1,200 mg every 3 weeks, was begun by patients in the mid-2010s. Males with bladder-origin urothelial cancer made up twenty-five of 29 patients. Samples came from 3 weeks, at the second dose, and 6 weeks into treatment.

The sample in question was PBMCs, obtained around atezolizumab (anti-PD-L1) treatment. The TCR sequence derives from a man aged 60 to 69 with urothelial cancer.

The CDR3, as DNA: TGCAGCATACTGCCGGGGTCCGATACGCAGTATTTT. Amino acids: CSILPGSDTQYF. The chain has TRBV29-1 and TRBJ2-3; D might be TRBD2 (5 bases). V was shortened by 8 bases and J by 6 bases, with 15 bases between the two germline ends. The CDR3 has 12 residues. The germline V gene has CDR1 SQVTM and CDR2 ANQGSEA.